This T cell receptor beta chain stems from a study of low-dose radiotherapy and immunotherapy resistance in tumors. Across the whole study: For Cohort 1, fractions of 0.5 Gy were given every 2 weeks, reaching 6.5 Gy overall. Daily, from cycle 1 day 1 and for four cycles, patients took oral aspirin 300 mg.

Primers targeting TRAV and TRBV primed first-strand cDNA, covering alpha and beta chains. Over 20 PCR cycles, TCRs were amplified from a constant-region primer and V-primer adapter. TCRdb redid the calling of the reads with MiXCR, one entry per CDR3 protein. The table includes about 11,000 distinct CDR3 sequences, more than 55% detected once. The germline CDR1 and CDR2 sequences are SGHRS and YFSETQ. The V end lost 7 bases, the J end lost 0 bases, and 19 bases lay between the germline ends. The CDR3 is 16 residues long. The chain has TRBV5-1 and TRBJ1-2; maybe TRBD1 (5 bases). The TCR sequence derives from a human donor with advanced metastatic prostate, ovarian, gallbladder or colorectal cancer (not recorded which). This table probably holds off-target reads from a library built for another chain. Here the CDR3 DNA reads TGCGCCAGCGGGGCCACGGGGTCGCAGGCTAACTATGGCTACACCTTC. It is translated as CASGATGSQANYGYTF.